This T cell receptor (beta chain) was obtained from a study of cytomegalovirus exposure and HLA in healthy donors (dated by TCRdb to 2015 to 2018). Background on the whole study: In an earlier analysis of about 560 of the donors, about 260 Gb of sequence data and about 110 million unique TCR beta sequences from about 190 million T cells were reported. A later analysis re-examined previously published TCR beta repertoires from 610 or so donors and added high-resolution HLA genotyping to investigate patterns of TCR occurrence. Of the 350 to 400 genotyped donors, roughly 80% fell in the genetic ancestry cluster associated with self-reported Caucasian donors. Using immunosequencing, the study profiled T cell repertoires from 500 to 800 subjects and related those repertoires to cytomegalovirus serostatus. In a later genetic analysis, genome-wide SNP genotypes for 398 of the 666 donors were used, and that subset was treated as a discovery cohort. Donor age, sex, ethnicity and CMV serostatus were compiled alongside the repertoire data. High-throughput TCR immunosequencing, statistical association of individual TCRs with disease status, and machine learning were combined to predict cytomegalovirus infection status. In the later analysis, no new phenotypic data were used to find candidate immune exposures; instead, reliance was placed on TCR beta sequences and their occurrence across donors. Typing coverage differed by locus: A, B, C, DRB1 and DQB1 were typed in roughly 620-630 donors, DQA1 in approximately 520, DPA1 in around 580, and DPB1 in roughly 470. HLA typing included class I and class II loci at four-digit resolution. About five DR-DQ haplotypes were treated as single units for association and clustering because of strong linkage in the cohort. A separate validation cohort of about 110 different subjects was used in addition to the roughly 720-subject first cohort. To decide whether each TCR beta V gene segment behaved as functional or pseudogenic, an earlier analysis of nearly 600 of the donors relied on high-throughput TCR beta sequencing. The aim of the study was to test whether cataloging public T cell receptors could identify signatures of past pathogen exposure. Every repertoire in the discovery cohort had been generated on one and the same sequencing platform. Among approximately 370 genotyped donors of the cohort, an average of approximately 200,000 unique TCR beta nucleotide sequences was sequenced per donor, of which roughly 17% were non-productive. An early release that covered approximately 600 HLA-typed donors contained about 300 gigabases of sequencing data and 65 million to 100 million unique TCR sequences. The paper's findings and limits, for the study overall: A cluster of highly shared sequence variants was judged likely to be a technical artifact of the sequencing pipeline. While some public TCRs were present in many individuals, most TCR sequences turned up only very rarely across donors. At a false discovery rate of 0.05, a later analysis linked 16,951 TCR beta sequences to specific HLA alleles. Roughly uniform sequencing depth across donors was assumed in presence/absence analyses, although this assumption may not hold. When HLA alleles, especially DR and DQ, strongly co-occurred, TCR associations were difficult to assign to individual alleles. In a later analysis, most CMV-associated TCR beta chains were found to appear HLA-restricted, with HLA associations seemingly driven largely by CMV exposure. A later genetic analysis reported fewer N-insertions in productive TCRs among donors in an Asian-associated ancestry cluster than the roughly 690-donor mean. In both the original and validation cohorts, the classifier was reported to diagnose cytomegalovirus status with high specificity and sensitivity. A further reported finding was that TCR beta sequences accurately predicted the HLA-A and HLA-B alleles for most subjects in the first cohort. A later genetic analysis associated a missense DCLRE1C variant with V-gene and J-gene trimming of TCR beta chains, and an independent cohort replicated the association. A later analysis found that TCR association rates varied across HLA loci, with DRB1 alleles showing the most associated TCRs and HLA-C alleles the fewest. In vitro tests confirmed that a few of the cytomegalovirus-associated TCR beta chains recognize cytomegalovirus antigens. Correlated functional status among segregating V segments might reflect linkage disequilibrium, but an unknown experimental factor could not be ruled out. The study listed approximately 150 TCR beta chains as associated with cytomegalovirus. Because counts were too low, under 20 rarely observed V segments, including chromosome 9 orphons, were left out of the earlier analysis of some 640 of the donors. Because some donors lacked HLA typing at each locus, the association tests relied only on the typed subset. Broadly in line with IMGT annotations, most TCR beta V segments showed up in productive rearrangements about 87% or about 30% of the time in an earlier analysis of around 600 of the donors. The only immune exposure information available for the cohort was CMV serostatus. A later analysis reported that several top co-occurrence clusters appeared linked to parvovirus B19, influenza, CMV and Epstein-Barr virus. A later analysis found that HLA-associated TCR beta chains were more clonally expanded and had lower generation probabilities than equally common non-associated chains. In this cohort, only TCR beta chains were sequenced, and detectable features were limited by the absence of alpha or paired-chain data. The authors suggested that the approach could potentially be extended to other disease states and immunological phenotypes.

The cohort consisted of 666 healthy bone marrow donors. At the time of sampling, every cohort member was nominally healthy, though immune exposures that went unrecorded were likely present. The donor was CMV seropositive and belonged to the group of 250 to 300 seropositive cohort members. Each donor provided a peripheral blood sample, and peripheral blood mononuclear cells were used for TCR beta sequencing. The Qiagen DNeasy Blood Extraction Kit was used to extract genomic DNA from the blood cell samples. A note on this clone: The antigen it recognizes is unknown. There are no base qualities to consult, and no much larger clone falls within one base.

Library preparation employed the immunoSEQ multiplex PCR assay. The multiplex PCR relied on a mix of 60 forward primers for TCR Vbeta segments and 13 reverse primers for TCR Jbeta segments. A multiplex PCR assay on genomic DNA amplified the CDR3 region of rearranged TCR beta genes. Amplified TCR beta libraries were sequenced as 87-base-pair reads on the Illumina HiSeq System. On the study's bioinformatics: A later analysis tallied roughly 80 million unique TCR beta chains across the 666 repertoires, and about 10 million of those chains were shared by two or more donors. Raw reads were error-corrected and collapsed into unique sequences with a nearest-neighbor algorithm that merged closely related sequences to remove PCR and sequencing errors. To assign V, D and J gene segments, CDR3 sequences were aligned to IMGT reference sequences. For a sequence to be retained, a match of at least six nucleotides was required to both a V gene segment and a J gene segment. Rearrangements were called productive when the CDR3 lacked stop codons and stayed in frame with V and J; all others were non-productive. Following IMGT convention, CDR3 was defined as the stretch from the second conserved V-encoded cysteine to the conserved J-encoded phenylalanine. The earlier analysis of some 580 of the donors excluded any sequence lacking an unambiguous match to a single V gene segment. In an earlier analysis of almost 600 of the donors, a V segment was called functional when productive rearrangements were above 56.7%, and segregating when the standard deviation between donors exceeded 5%. A statistical classification framework was built to diagnose cytomegalovirus status from the catalog of TCR beta chain sequences. A later analysis assigned V and J genes by comparing TCR nucleotide sequences with IMGT/GENE-DB human TR gene sequences. A later analysis assigned CDR3 sequences and most-parsimonious VDJ recombination scenarios with the TCRdist pipeline. In a later analysis, each TCR beta chain was defined by its CDR3 amino acid sequence together with its V-gene family, and reads without a unique V-gene family were excluded. To address suspected cross-contamination and a sequencing artifact, a later analysis removed around 590 highly shared, low-generation-probability nucleotide sequences. A later analysis calculated a clonal expansion index for each public chain from normalized within-repertoire ranks of inferred template counts. In a later analysis, generation probabilities were computed with a VDJ recombination model fitted to out-of-frame rearrangements, and the resulting probabilities were checked against IGoR. In a later analysis, hypergeometric tests were used to score TCR-TCR, TCR-HLA and TCR-CMV co-occurrence, with a repertoire-size bias correction applied to TCR pairs. To estimate false discovery rates, a later analysis permuted the HLA or CMV assignments 20 times. In a later analysis, co-occurring TCRs were grouped using DBSCAN, with TCRdist sequence similarity added in when clustering inside HLA-allele-positive subsets. Repertoires with fewer than 30,000 or more than 120,000 public chains were left out of co-occurrence clustering, as were five repertoires with anomalous nucleotide sharing. TCRdb carries this immuneACCESS record with in-frame sequences only. Its versions omit some clonotypes, under half of them owing to an unresolved V gene in the studies checked, with the rest unexplained. From that table come the V and J calls and clone size; the DNA was used to work out D and trimming. The sample records roughly 90,000 clones, approximately 78% of which are singletons. The ten most abundant clones make up around 4.3% of the sample.

The sample taken for sequencing was PBMCs. The clonotype originates from a woman aged 40-49 years in good health and CMV-seropositive.

For the CDR3, the sequence is CASSSGHYEQYF. The DNA sequence follows: TGTGCCAGCTCCAGTGGACACTACGAGCAGTACTTC. The V and J segments used are TRBV18 and TRBJ2-7; D gene: possibly TRBD1, on 5 matching bases. The CDR3 runs 12 amino acids, cysteine and phenylalanine included. Left in the record is the CDR3 DNA by itself, 36 bases read in frame from the first base. V is shortened by 6 bases, J by 3 bases, and the region joining them spans 9 bases. CDR1 and CDR2 are read off the germline V gene as KGHSH and LQKENI.